This passage covers 20 T cell receptor beta chains from one sample sequenced in a study of blood T cell repertoires in COVID-19 (TCRdb year 2020). Receptor amplification or capture employed the immunoSEQ multiplex PCR assay. TCRdb stores this immuneACCESS table with in-frame sequences only. Part of the clones is absent; in the studies checked, under half of the shortfall reflects unresolved V genes, and no reason is known for the rest. This sample lists approximately 110,000 clones; roughly 80% were detected once. Clones ranked in the top ten supply 8.5% to 9.5% of the sample. Specimen: peripheral blood. The source of these receptors is a woman aged 65 to 85 with acute or convalescent COVID-19.

The CDR3 reads CASSQGGETQYF. The CDR3 nucleotides are TGTGCCAGCAGCCAGGGAGGTGAGACCCAGTACTTC. This chain connects TRBV3-1 (or the pseudogene TRBV3-2) to TRBJ2-5, with D tentatively TRBD2 (6 bases). This CDR3 spans 12 amino acids. The germline V and J ends were trimmed by 3 bases and 5 bases, with 7 bases remaining between them. Per the germline V gene, CDR1 is LGHDT and CDR2 is YNNKEL (reference sequence).

The V and J genes are TRBV30 and TRBJ1-5; 8 bases match TRBD1. V gave up 0 bases and J gave up 7 bases; unmatched junction bases: 8. The CDR3 covers 15 residues. In germline, CDR1 is GTSNPN, CDR2 SVGIG (reference sequence). Here the CDR3 reads CAWSVSDRGYQPQHF. CDR3 coding DNA: TGTGCCTGGAGTGTAAGTGACAGGGGATACCAGCCCCAGCATTTT.

The chain recombines TRBV6-2 or TRBV6-3 with TRBJ2-1; TRBD2 aligns across 13 bases. This CDR3 has 20 residues. CDR1 is MNHEY and CDR2 is SVGEGT in the germline V gene. V dropped 0 bases and J dropped 6; count of bases not matched to a gene: 14. CDR3 residues: CASSYSKVLAGGPKGNEQFF. The CDR3 coding sequence is TGTGCCAGCAGTTACTCGAAAGTACTAGCGGGAGGGCCAAAAGGCAATGAGCAGTTCTTC.

The J gene is TRBJ2-1, the V gene TRBV6-2 or TRBV6-3; D uncertain. Germline CDR1 reads MNHEY; CDR2 reads SVGEGT. Trimming shortened V by 2 bases and J by 5 bases, and 7 bases separated the two germline ends. The CDR3 runs to 13 residues. DNA of the CDR3: TGTGCCAGCAGTTACGTTAGAAACAATGAGCAGTTCTTC. Its protein product is CASSYVRNNEQFF.

This clone was found a few times. The V call is TRBV29-1, the J call TRBJ1-2, with D maybe TRBD1 (6 bases). Germline CDR1 is SQVTM and CDR2 is ANQGSEA. The CDR3 contains 13 residues. Between the trimmed V and J ends, which lost 7 bases and 6 bases, there was a span of 18 bases. The DNA of the CDR3 is TGCAGCGGCGGAGACCAGGGGTTGGATGGCTACACCTTC. Amino acids: CSGGDQGLDGYTF. The entire variable domain, with the rest obtained from reference TRBV29-1 and TRBJ1-2, is as follows: SAVISQKPSRDICQRGTSLTIQCQVDSQVTMMFWYRQQPGQSLTLIATANQGSEATYESGFVIDKFPISRPNLTFSTLTVSNMSPEDSSIYLCSGGDQGLDGYTFGSGTRLTVV.

There are a few counts of this clone. The chain couples TRBV6-5 to TRBJ2-3; TRBD2 is a possible D gene (5 bases). V was trimmed by 6 bases and J by 1 base, leaving 14 bases between them. This CDR3 has 15 amino acids. Germline lookup yields CDR1 MNHEY and CDR2 SVGAGI. The CDR3 here is CASSPSPAGTDTQYF. Written as DNA, the CDR3 is TGTGCCAGCAGCCCCTCTCCAGCGGGCACAGATACGCAGTATTTT.

The chain couples TRBV4-1 to TRBJ1-1; 7 bases line up with TRBD1. The CDR3 covers 14 residues. J lost 1 base, V lost 3 bases, and 2 bases had no gene match. Germline values: CDR1 MGHRA, CDR2 YSYEKL. CDR3 bases: TGCGCCAGCAGCCATGGACAGGCGAACACTGAAGCTTTCTTT. It is translated as CASSHGQANTEAFF.

The rearrangement joins TRBV28 to TRBJ2-5; weak D call: TRBD2 (6 bases). V was trimmed by 5 bases and J by 2 bases, leaving 15 bases between them. Germline CDR1 and CDR2: MDHEN and SYDVKM. CDR3 length: 15 amino acids. The CDR3 here is CASSTPGLQQETQYF. The CDR3, as DNA: TGTGCCAGCAGTACGCCGGGACTGCAACAAGAGACCCAGTACTTC.

V and J are TRBV7-9 and TRBJ2-3, with no clear D. The V gene lost 0 bases and the J gene lost 0 bases, with 13 bases spanning the gap. The CDR3 consists of 17 residues. CDR1 and CDR2 (germline): SEHNR, FQNEAQ (reference sequence). DNA of the CDR3: TGTGCCAGCAGCTTAGCGCTCCAGTCCCCTAGCACAGATACGCAGTATTTT. It codes for CASSLALQSPSTDTQYF.

The chain joins TRBV30 to TRBJ1-1; no reliable D call. Germline V gene lookup returns CDR1 GTSNPN and CDR2 SVGIG (reference sequence). V was clipped by 0 bases and J by 2 bases, with 19 bases between them. This CDR3 region has 17 residues. The CDR3 spells CAWSVGALGQTNTEAFF. The CDR3 coding sequence is TGTGCCTGGAGTGTTGGTGCCCTGGGCCAAACCAACACTGAAGCTTTCTTT.

The V call is TRBV15, the J call TRBJ1-2; a possible D gene is TRBD1 (6 bases). The germline V and J ends were trimmed by 5 bases and 4 bases, with 20 bases remaining between them. CDR3 length: 16 residues. Per the germline V gene, CDR1 is LNHNV and CDR2 is YYDKDF (reference sequence). CDR3 sequence: CATSPQQGRRAYGYTF. CDR3 sequence (DNA): TGTGCCACCAGCCCCCAACAGGGTCGGCGGGCCTATGGCTACACCTTC.

The rearrangement uses TRBV5-1 and TRBJ2-1; 9 nucleotides match TRBD2. The CDR3 runs 14 residues. The germline gives CDR1 SGHRS, CDR2 YFSETQ. The junction had 6 bases not matched to a gene; V was cut back by 4 bases and J by 7 bases. The CDR3 nucleotides read TGCGCCAGCAGCGAGAGTAGCGGGAGAAATGAGCAGTTCTTC. Translating gives CASSESSGRNEQFF.

The chain combines TRBV6-5 with TRBJ1-1, with a tentative D call TRBD1 (6 bases). The CDR3 runs 14 residues. Trimming cost V 7 bases and J 1 base, with 13 bases left between them. Germline V gene sequence: CDR1 MNHEY, CDR2 SVGAGI. The CDR3 DNA reads TGTGCCAGCACCAAAAGGACAGAGAACACTGAAGCTTTCTTT. Encoded protein: CASTKRTENTEAFF.

The rearrangement links TRBV5-5 to TRBJ1-2, with TRBD1 identical over 9 bases. CDR1 and CDR2 from the germline V gene are SGHKS and YYEKEE (reference sequence). The junction had 8 bases not matched to a gene; V was cut back by 4 bases and J by 4 bases. This CDR3 comprises 15 residues. The CDR3 nucleotides read TGTGCCAGCAGCGCCGGACAGGGGCAGCCCTATGGCTACACCTTC. Its protein is CASSAGQGQPYGYTF.

The rearrangement links TRBV6-5 to TRBJ1-1; the D gene is possibly TRBD1 (5 bases). CDR1 MNHEY and CDR2 SVGAGI come from the germline V gene. CDR3 length: 14 residues. V was clipped by 10 bases and J by 4 bases, with 19 bases between them. The CDR3 loop reads CATHTGRWGTEAFF. The CDR3 DNA follows: TGTGCCACGCATACAGGTCGATGGGGCACTGAAGCTTTCTTT.

The CDR3 region is CSVAPSGAEQFF. The DNA for the CDR3 is TGCAGCGTTGCGCCGAGCGGTGCTGAGCAGTTCTTC. The genes are TRBV29-1 and TRBJ2-1, with TRBD2 as a possible D gene (5 bases). Trimming stripped 4 bases from V and 9 bases from J, with 13 bases between. This CDR3 contains 12 residues. Germline-derived CDR1 and CDR2 are SQVTM and ANQGSEA.

The rearrangement joins TRBV19 to TRBJ2-3, with D perhaps matching TRBD2 (6 bases). The germline V and J ends were trimmed by 3 bases and 5 bases, with 15 bases remaining between them. This CDR3 is 15 amino acids long. Germline CDR1 is LNHDA and CDR2 is SQIVND (reference sequence). The CDR3 DNA sequence: TGTGCCAGTAGTATCTTCTTTCAGGAGGGAGATACGCAGTATTTT. Translation: CASSIFFQEGDTQYF.

V and J are TRBV12-3 or TRBV12-4 and TRBJ1-3; 7 nucleotides agree with TRBD1. Unmatched junction bases numbered 6, after V lost 6 bases and J lost 7 bases. This CDR3 has 13 residues. CDR3 sequence reads: CASRMGQWNTIYF. The CDR3 DNA reads TGTGCCAGCAGGATGGGACAGTGGAACACCATATATTTT.

This chain connects TRBV6-1 to TRBJ1-4; tentatively, D is TRBD1 (5 bases). Trimming left V 4 bases short and J 2 bases short, with 17 bases between. Germline-derived CDR1 and CDR2 are MNHNS and SASEGT. This CDR3 is built from 17 residues. CDR3 sequence: CASSVVAGSGTNEKLFF. CDR3 in DNA: TGTGCCAGCAGTGTGGTGGCAGGGTCTGGGACTAATGAAAAACTGTTTTTT.

This chain joins TRBV6-5 and TRBJ2-7; unclear D gene. Germline-derived CDR1 and CDR2 are MNHEY and SVGAGI. V was trimmed by 4 bases and J by 5 bases, leaving 18 bases between them. The CDR3 runs to 15 residues. CDR3 region: CASSSRPIVWHEQYF. In nucleotides, the CDR3 is TGTGCCAGCAGTTCTAGGCCAATCGTCTGGCACGAGCAGTACTTC.